The rows below give T cell receptor beta chains drawn from one sample of a study of blood T cell repertoires in COVID-19. Profiled with immunoSEQ multiplex PCR; TCRdb holds only in-frame clones, not every one. The sample has roughly 120,000 clones, roughly 85% seen once. Specimen: peripheral blood. The receptors were sampled from a man aged 30-40 years with acute or convalescent COVID-19. CDR3s include the opening cysteine and the closing phenylalanine or tryptophan. A D gene is named only where the DNA matches it firmly. Rows give clone size only sometimes, using once, few, many, or a class for an expanded clone.

>NA|TRBJ1-6|many|TRBV21-1
CASSKRDSYNSPLHF
TGTGCCAGCAGCAAGAGGGACTCCTATAATTCACCCCTCCACTTT
>NA|TRBJ1-1|NA|TRBV12-1
CASSGMYGNTEAFF
TGTGCCAGCAGCGGCATGTATGGGAACACTGAAGCTTTCTTT
>TRBD1|TRBJ1-1|NA|TRBV30
CAWSADRSNTEAFF
TGTGCCTGGAGCGCGGACAGGTCCAACACTGAAGCTTTCTTT
>NA|TRBJ1-4|NA|TRBV4-3
CASSDTRVNEKLFF
TGCGCCAGCAGCGATACGCGGGTTAATGAAAAACTGTTTTTT
>TRBD2|TRBJ2-7|NA|TRBV11-1
CASSLGSGGGYEQYF
TGTGCCAGCAGCTTAGGGAGCGGGGGAGGATACGAGCAGTACTTC
>NA|TRBJ1-1|NA|TRBV7-9
CASSSPSRRGPEAFF
TGTGCCAGCAGCTCACCCTCGCGGAGGGGCCCCGAAGCTTTCTTT
>NA|TRBJ1-6|NA|TRBV6-6
CASSRNRDANSPLHF
TGTGCCAGCAGTCGGAACAGGGATGCTAATTCACCCCTCCACTTT
>NA|TRBJ1-6|NA|TRBV7-6
CASSPGREGSPLHF
TGTGCCAGCAGCCCCGGAAGGGAGGGGTCACCCCTCCACTTT
>TRBD1|TRBJ2-2|NA|TRBV5-1
CASSLGTGGTGELFF
TGCGCCAGCAGCTTAGGGACAGGGGGCACCGGGGAGCTGTTTTTT
>NA|TRBJ1-2|NA|TRBV2
CASSEAGRGYGYTF
TGTGCCAGCAGTGAAGCGGGCAGGGGCTATGGCTACACCTTC
>NA|TRBJ2-2|NA|TRBV19
CASSIDRHGELFF
TGTGCCAGTAGTATAGATCGACACGGGGAGCTGTTTTTT
>TRBD1|TRBJ2-1|NA|TRBV27
CASSLFPGQGAWEQFF
TGTGCCAGCAGTTTGTTCCCCGGCCAGGGGGCATGGGAGCAGTTCTTC
>NA|TRBJ2-5|NA|TRBV6-6
CATTKLDGRAETQYF
TGTGCCACTACAAAACTCGACGGCAGGGCGGAGACCCAGTACTTC
>NA|TRBJ1-2|NA|TRBV15
CATSTRGADGYTF
TGTGCCACCAGCACTCGAGGAGCGGATGGCTACACCTTC
>NA|TRBJ1-1|few|TRBV19
CASSIGNTEAFF
TGTGCCAGTAGTATCGGGAACACTGAAGCTTTCTTT
>NA|TRBJ2-5|NA|TRBV23-1
CASASAGQTQYF
TGCGCCAGCGCTAGCGCGGGGCAGACCCAGTACTTC